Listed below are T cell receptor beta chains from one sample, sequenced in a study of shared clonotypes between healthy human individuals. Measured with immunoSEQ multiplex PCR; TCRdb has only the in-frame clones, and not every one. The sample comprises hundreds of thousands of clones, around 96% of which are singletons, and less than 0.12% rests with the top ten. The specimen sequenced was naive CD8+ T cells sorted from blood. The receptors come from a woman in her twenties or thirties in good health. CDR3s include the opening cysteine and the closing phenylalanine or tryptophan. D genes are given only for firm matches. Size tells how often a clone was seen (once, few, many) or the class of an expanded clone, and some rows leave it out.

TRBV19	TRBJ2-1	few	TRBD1	CASSIVPGGRNEQFF	TGTGCCAGTAGTATTGTGCCAGGGGGTCGGAATGAGCAGTTCTTC
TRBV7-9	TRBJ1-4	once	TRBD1	CASSRQPTGESEKLFF	TGTGCCAGCAGCCGCCAGCCGACAGGGGAGAGTGAAAAACTGTTTTTT
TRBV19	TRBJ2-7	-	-	CASSIAWGFPYEQYF	TGTGCCAGTAGTATAGCCTGGGGATTTCCCTACGAGCAGTACTTC
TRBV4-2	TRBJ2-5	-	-	CASSQDQDTTAFSEQYF	TGTGCCAGCAGCCAAGATCAGGACACCACGGCGTTCTCAGAGCAGTACTTC
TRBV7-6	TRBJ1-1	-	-	CASSYGANTEAFF	TGTGCCAGCAGCTACGGGGCTAACACTGAAGCTTTCTTT
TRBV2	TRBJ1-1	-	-	CASSVPSGGEAFF	TGTGCCAGCAGTGTACCCTCGGGGGGTGAAGCTTTCTTT
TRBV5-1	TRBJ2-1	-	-	CASSEQGSYNEQFF	TGCGCCAGCAGCGAACAGGGCTCTTACAATGAGCAGTTCTTC
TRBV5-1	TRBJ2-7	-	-	CASSLGGGHVEQYF	TGCGCCAGCAGCTTGGGGGGAGGTCACGTCGAGCAGTACTTC
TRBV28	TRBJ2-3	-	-	CASRLAPRRTDTQYF	TGTGCCAGCAGGCTAGCCCCAAGGCGCACAGATACGCAGTATTTT
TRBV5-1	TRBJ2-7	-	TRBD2	CASSLGTSGSYEQYF	TGCGCCAGCAGCTTGGGGACTAGCGGATCCTACGAGCAGTACTTC
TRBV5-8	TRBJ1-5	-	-	CASSIPGVSEPQHF	TGTGCCAGCAGCATTCCAGGGGTTTCTGAGCCCCAGCATTTT
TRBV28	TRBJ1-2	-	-	CASSLSRFGLFYGYTF	TGTGCCAGCAGTTTATCCCGTTTTGGTCTCTTCTATGGCTACACCTTC
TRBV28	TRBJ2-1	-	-	CASSDSPNEQFF	TGTGCCAGCTCAGACAGTCCCAATGAGCAGTTCTTC
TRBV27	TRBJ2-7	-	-	CASSPHPTSAHEQYF	TGTGCCAGCAGTCCCCACCCCACTTCAGCGCACGAGCAGTACTTC
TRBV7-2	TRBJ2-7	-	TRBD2	CASSSREGRYEQYF	TGTGCCAGCAGCTCTAGGGAGGGCCGGTACGAGCAGTACTTC
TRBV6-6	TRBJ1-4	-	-	CASSGPTGRNEKLFF	TGTGCCAGCAGTGGCCCGACAGGCCGTAATGAAAAACTGTTTTTT
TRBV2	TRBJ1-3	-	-	CASSGLRGGGNTIYF	TGTGCCAGCAGTGGTCTGAGGGGAGGTGGAAACACCATATATTTT
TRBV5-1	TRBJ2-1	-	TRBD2	CASSPLAGAHNEQFF	TGCGCCAGCAGCCCGCTAGCGGGAGCCCACAATGAGCAGTTCTTC